Following are 17 T cell receptor beta chains from one sample sequenced in a study of T cells in Graves' hyperthyroidism and ophthalmopathy. It was RNA transcripts that yielded the amplified TCR beta CDR3 regions. TCR CDR3 underwent first-round RT-PCR with the HTBI primer set. TCRdb analysed the multiplex PCR reads with MiXCR anew, one entry per CDR3 protein. The table shows under 300,000 distinct CDR3 sequences, with about 25% occurring only once. Sequencing used blood. The receptors derive from a man in his forties with Graves' hyperthyroidism that later progressed to Graves' ophthalmopathy.

In this sample, this clonotype turned up many times. The chain has TRBV27 and TRBJ1-5; D is undetermined. This CDR3 is 13 amino acids long. V gave up 0 bases and J gave up 7 bases, with 7 bases separating them. From germline, CDR1 is MNHEY and CDR2 SMNVEV (reference sequence). In nucleotides, the CDR3 is TGTGCCAGCAGTTTATCGATCGGACAGCCCCAGCATTTT. Translation: CASSLSIGQPQHF.

At least ten counts were recorded for this clonotype. This chain links TRBV6-2 or TRBV6-3 with TRBJ1-5, with D perhaps TRBD1 (6 bases). CDR3 length equals 15 residues. Germline V gene sequence: CDR1 MNHEY, CDR2 SVGEGT. The V and J ends lost 6 bases and 1 base respectively, with 13 bases between them. CDR3 nucleotides: TGTGCCAGCAGAAGGGGGACGGGAAGCAATCAGCCCCAGCATTTT. Translated: CASRRGTGSNQPQHF.

The sample holds many counts of this clonotype. The chain links TRBV9 to TRBJ2-2; 8 bases are shared with TRBD2. The length of the CDR3 is 15 residues. V trimming: 4 bases; J trimming: 5 bases; junction bases outside the gene matches: 7. Germline CDR1 and CDR2: SGDLS and YYNGEE. CDR3 nucleotide sequence: TGTGCCAGCAGCATTCAAGCGGGAGAGACCGGGGAGCTGTTTTTT. It encodes CASSIQAGETGELFF.

The V gene is TRBV7-2, the J gene TRBJ2-5; possible D gene TRBD2, 6 bases. Trimming left V 3 bases short and J 8 bases short, with 19 bases between. The CDR3 is made up of 15 amino acids. Germline assignment: CDR1 SGHTA and CDR2 FQGNSA. The CDR3 loop is CASSFRSGLGGTQYF. DNA of the CDR3: TGTGCCAGCAGCTTTCGTTCGGGACTCGGGGGAACCCAGTACTTC.

This clonotype was detected many times. J is TRBJ2-2 and V is TRBV5-1, with TRBD2 matching over 8 bases. This CDR3 has 16 residues. V was clipped by 2 bases and J by 5 bases; unmatched bases: 8. The germline V gene has CDR1 SGHRS and CDR2 YFSETQ. CDR3 sequence (DNA): TGCGCCAGCAGCTTCCAAGCGGGAGTATCTACCGGGGAGCTGTTTTTT. This translates into CASSFQAGVSTGELFF.

CDR3: CASSGQIPPTGELFF. For the CDR3, the DNA is TGTGCCAGCAGTGGGCAAATCCCCCCCACCGGGGAGCTGTTTTTT. This rearrangement joins TRBV6-1 to TRBJ2-2; D remains ambiguous. Trimming removed 4 bases from V and 4 bases from J, with 13 bases in between. Germline V CDR1 and CDR2: MNHNS, SASEGT. CDR3 length: 15 amino acids.

This clonotype was detected many times. This chain uses TRBV4-1 with TRBJ2-4; 10 nucleotides agree with TRBD2. The germline V gene encodes CDR1 MGHRA and CDR2 YSYEKL. V trimming: 4 bases; J trimming: 5 bases; junction bases outside the gene matches: 5. The CDR3 runs 15 residues. CDR3 residues: CASSLLGLAENIQYF. The CDR3 region has the DNA TGCGCCAGCAGCCTCCTAGGACTAGCGGAAAACATTCAGTACTTC.

Many counts were recorded for this clonotype. This chain links TRBV6-1 with TRBJ1-2; no firm D call. V gave up 2 bases and J gave up 7 bases, with 8 bases separating them. This CDR3 spans 12 amino acids. From germline, CDR1 is MNHNS and CDR2 SASEGT. The CDR3 spells CASSESGSGYTF. CDR3 nucleotides: TGTGCCAGCAGTGAATCCGGGTCTGGCTACACCTTC.

This clonotype has ten or more counts. The V and J genes are TRBV11-2 and TRBJ2-4; 8 nucleotides match TRBD2. The CDR3 spans 16 residues. The junction had 11 bases not matched to a gene; V was cut back by 2 bases and J by 8 bases. The germline gives CDR1 SGHAT, CDR2 FQNNGV. The CDR3 DNA is TGTGCCAGCAGCTTAACTCCAGCGGGAGCTAAGGACATTCAGTACTTC. Translation gives CASSLTPAGAKDIQYF.

Many counts were recorded for this clonotype. This rearrangement joins TRBV12-3 or TRBV12-4 to TRBJ2-5; no definite D call. Trimming took 8 bases from V and 7 from J, leaving 17 bases between them. The CDR3 is 13 residues long. CDR3 DNA: TGTGCCAGCTCTAGGGCTTATACGGGGACCCAGTACTTC. It is translated as CASSRAYTGTQYF.

The sample holds many counts of this clonotype. The V call is TRBV5-1, the J call TRBJ1-2; maybe TRBD1 (6 bases). The CDR3 loop spans 13 amino acids. V lost 0 bases and J 7 bases, leaving 10 bases between the germline ends. CDR1 SGHRS and CDR2 YFSETQ come from the germline V gene. The CDR3 DNA is TGCGCCAGCAGCTTGGGGGACAATACTGGCTACACCTTC. Its protein product is CASSLGDNTGYTF.

This clonotype was counted at least ten times. The CDR3, as DNA: TGTGCCACCAGTGATATCAGGGGCCCGAACACCGGGGAGCTGTTTTTT. It yields the protein CATSDIRGPNTGELFF. The rearrangement links TRBV24-1 to TRBJ2-2; the D gene is possibly TRBD1 (6 bases). The length of the CDR3 is 16 residues. Germline-derived CDR1 and CDR2 are KGHDR and SFDVKD. The ends were cut back, 3 bases at V and 0 bases at J, with 10 bases in the middle.

This clonotype was counted between two and nine times. The V gene is TRBV6-5, the J gene TRBJ1-2; TRBD1 aligns across 9 bases. The CDR3 sequence is 14 residues long. V was pared by 5 bases and J by 3 bases, with 4 bases of the junction left unmatched. Germline values: CDR1 MNHEY, CDR2 SVGAGI. Written as DNA, the CDR3 is TGTGCCAGCAGTCACAGGACAGGGGACTATGGCTACACCTTC. Translated, it gives CASSHRTGDYGYTF.

This clonotype was detected ten times or more. DNA of the CDR3: TGTGCCAGCAGAAGACAGGGTTGGGAGCCCCAGCATTTT. Amino acids: CASRRQGWEPQHF. J is TRBJ1-5 and V is TRBV6-1, with 7 bases that match TRBD1. CDR3 size: 13 residues. Looked up from germline, CDR1 is MNHNS and CDR2 is SASEGT. V shed 6 bases and J 8 bases; nucleotides not matched to a gene: 7.

J is TRBJ2-2 and V is TRBV24-1; the D is unclear. Per germline, CDR1 KGHDR and CDR2 SFDVKD. V was trimmed by 6 bases and J by 4 bases, leaving 11 bases between them. The CDR3 contains 14 residues. The CDR3 reads CATSSVGSTGELFF. The CDR3 DNA sequence: TGTGCCACCAGTAGCGTCGGGTCCACCGGGGAGCTGTTTTTT.

There are a few counts of this clonotype. This chain uses TRBV2 with TRBJ2-7; 7 bases agree with TRBD1. The CDR3 has 14 amino acids. J lost 5 bases, V lost 5 bases, and 9 bases had no gene match. The germline gives CDR1 SNHLY, CDR2 FYNNEI. This CDR3 reads CASSPIDRVHEQYF. The CDR3 DNA follows: TGTGCCAGCAGTCCTATAGACAGGGTCCACGAGCAGTACTTC.

The chain couples TRBV4-3 to TRBJ2-5; no definite D call. This CDR3 is built from 16 residues. Germline V gene sequence: CDR1 LGHNA, CDR2 YSLEER. Trimming cost V 1 base and J 3 bases, with 15 bases left between them. CDR3 DNA: TGCGCCAGCAGCCAAGGGAATGAAGTATGGAAAGAGACCCAGTACTTC. This translates into CASSQGNEVWKETQYF.